One and the same sample provided the 16 T cell receptor beta chains below, sequenced in a study of blood T cell repertoires in COVID-19. Libraries were prepared by immunoSEQ multiplex PCR; TCRdb keeps only in-frame clonotypes and omits some of them. The sample consists of approximately 150,000 clones, roughly 90% of them appearing once. Input material: peripheral blood. The source is a woman between 65 and 79 years old with acute or convalescent COVID-19.

The J gene is TRBJ2-7, the V gene TRBV27, with a tentative D call TRBD2 (5 bases). The V and J ends lost 7 bases and 2 bases respectively, with 18 bases between them. From germline, CDR1 is MNHEY and CDR2 SMNVEV (reference sequence). The CDR3 runs 15 residues. The CDR3 is CASTFRRGSTYEQYF. CDR3 DNA sequence: TGTGCCAGCACCTTTCGGCGTGGGAGTACCTACGAGCAGTACTTC.

The chain is built from TRBV28 and TRBJ2-1, with TRBD2 as a possible D gene (5 bases). The CDR3 sequence is 15 residues long. Per the germline V gene, CDR1 is MDHEN and CDR2 is SYDVKM. V lost 7 bases and J lost 3, with 16 bases in between. The CDR3 DNA follows: TGTGCCAGCATGAGCGGCGGAGCGTACTACAATGAGCAGTTCTTC. It is translated as CASMSGGAYYNEQFF.

This chain joins TRBV9 and TRBJ2-1; 8 bases are shared with TRBD2. The CDR3 covers 14 residues. V lost 0 bases to trimming and J lost 7 bases; unmatched junction nucleotides: 3. Germline V gene data show CDR1 as SGDLS and CDR2 as YYNGEE. CDR3 region: CASSVDPSGNEQFF. The CDR3 region has the DNA TGTGCCAGCAGCGTAGATCCTAGCGGGAATGAGCAGTTCTTC. The complete variable domain, with remaining parts taken from reference TRBV9 and TRBJ2-1, reads DSGVTQTPKHLITATGQRVTLRCSPRSGDLSVYWYQQSLDQGLQFLIQYYNGEERAKGNILERFSAQQFPDLHSELNLSSLELGDSALYFCASSVDPSGNEQFFGPGTRLTVL.

V gene TRBV3-1 (or the pseudogene TRBV3-2) combines with J gene TRBJ1-4; no firm D call. Deletions cut 4 bases from V and 7 bases from J, with 7 bases between. The CDR3 loop spans 12 amino acids. Germline CDR1 reads LGHDT; CDR2 reads YNNKEL (reference sequence). CDR3 nucleotide sequence: TGTGCCAGCAGCCTCGTCAGTGAAAAACTGTTTTTT. Translated: CASSLVSEKLFF.

J is TRBJ2-5 and V is TRBV11-3; 10 bases fit TRBD2. V lost 4 bases, J lost 2 bases, and 7 bases stayed unmatched. The CDR3 is 16 amino acids. The germline CDR1 and CDR2 sequences are SGHNT and YENEEA. CDR3 bases: TGTGCCAGCAGCTCAGGACTAGCGGCAGAGCAAGAGACCCAGTACTTC. Its translation: CASSSGLAAEQETQYF. Complete variable domain (other parts from reference TRBV11-3 and TRBJ2-5): EAGVVQSPRYKIIEKKQPVAFWCNPISGHNTLYWYLQNLGQGPELLIRYENEEAVDDSQLPKDRFSAERLKGVDSTLKIQPAELGDSAVYLCASSSGLAAEQETQYFGPGTRLLVL.

This clone has only one observation. DNA for the CDR3: TGTGCCAGCAGCAAAGAGGGCCAGGGGGGCACAGATACGCAGTATTTT. Protein product: CASSKEGQGGTDTQYF. The chain uses TRBV21-1 and TRBJ2-3; the DNA was not compared with TRBD1, the D call given in the table. TRBV21-1 is reported as a pseudogene. The CDR3 has 16 residues.

The chain recombines TRBV19 with TRBJ1-4; 10 bases fit TRBD1. Germline values: CDR1 LNHDA, CDR2 SQIVND (reference sequence). This CDR3 spans 17 amino acids. The ends lost 3 bases at V and 1 base at J; junction bases unmatched: 5. The CDR3 spells CASSIPRTGGTNEKLFF. The CDR3 DNA is TGTGCCAGTAGTATCCCTCGGACAGGGGGAACTAATGAAAAACTGTTTTTT. The entire variable domain, with the rest obtained from reference TRBV19 and TRBJ1-4, is as follows: DGGITQSPKYLFRKEGQNVTLSCEQNLNHDAMYWYRQDPGQGLRLIYYSQIVNDFQKGDIAEGYSVSREKKESFPLTVTSAQKNPTAFYLCASSIPRTGGTNEKLFFGSGTQLSVL.

This clone was seen a few times. This chain joins TRBV10-3 and TRBJ1-6; D is possibly TRBD1 (5 bases). CDR1 is ENHRY, CDR2 SYGVKD, per germline. Between the trimmed V and J ends, which lost 0 bases and 10 bases, there was a span of 13 bases. The CDR3 is 15 residues long. CDR3 residues: CAISESGEGSSPLHF. The CDR3 DNA sequence: TGTGCCATCAGTGAGTCCGGGGAGGGGTCATCACCCCTCCACTTT.

This rearrangement joins TRBV11-3 to TRBJ2-3, with TRBD2 as a possible D gene (6 bases). The germline V and J ends were trimmed by 3 bases and 0 bases, with 10 bases remaining between them. The CDR3 is made up of 15 amino acids. Germline-derived CDR1 and CDR2 are SGHNT and YENEEA. This chain's CDR3 is CASSFQGTSTDTQYF. CDR3 bases: TGTGCCAGCAGCTTTCAAGGGACTAGCACAGATACGCAGTATTTT.

V is TRBV9 and J is TRBJ1-3, with D hard to call. Germline CDR1 reads SGDLS; CDR2 reads YYNGEE. CDR3 length: 17 amino acids. Trimming pared 0 bases from V and 0 bases from J, leaving 13 bases between. The CDR3 loop reads CASSVVPQQVSGNTIYF. The CDR3 DNA follows: TGTGCCAGCAGCGTAGTCCCACAACAAGTCTCTGGAAACACCATATATTTT.

The chain uses TRBV11-1 and TRBJ2-5, with TRBD1 identical over 7 bases. Germline CDR1 SGHAT, CDR2 FQDESV (reference sequence). The CDR3 length is 14 residues. V trimming: 3 bases; J trimming: 4 bases; junction bases outside the gene matches: 5. The CDR3: CASSLNRGGETQYF. The CDR3 DNA reads as TGTGCCAGCAGCTTGAACAGGGGCGGAGAGACCCAGTACTTC.

The chain is built from TRBV28 and TRBJ2-3, with TRBD2 identical over 8 bases. This CDR3 has 15 amino acids. Trimming removed 3 bases from V and 4 bases from J; junction bases left unmatched: 6. Germline values: CDR1 MDHEN, CDR2 SYDVKM. CDR3 nucleotides: TGTGCCAGCAGTTTTTGGACTAGCTTGTCAGATACGCAGTATTTT. Residues: CASSFWTSLSDTQYF.

DNA for the CDR3: TGTGCCAGCAGTGAACGGAGGGGGCAGTACTTC. It translates to CASSERRGQYF. J is TRBJ2-7 and V is TRBV28; maybe TRBD2 (6 bases). CDR1 is MDHEN and CDR2 is SYDVKM in the germline V gene. Trimming removed 5 bases from V and 9 bases from J, with 11 bases in between. This CDR3 has 11 residues.

The CDR3 bases are TGTGCCAGCAGTGAAGGTAGCGGAGCGTACCAAGAGACCCAGTACTTC. Translating gives CASSEGSGAYQETQYF. The chain links TRBV25-1 to TRBJ2-5; maybe TRBD2 (6 bases). With 2 bases removed from V and 0 bases from J, the gap between germline ends came to 13 bases. The germline CDR1 and CDR2 sequences are MGHDK and SYGVNS. CDR3 size: 16 residues.

In DNA, the CDR3 is TGTGCCACCAGCAGAGTAAAAGGGACAGGGGGCTTCGACGAGCAGTACTTC. It translates to CATSRVKGTGGFDEQYF. This rearrangement joins TRBV15 to TRBJ2-7, with 12 positions matching TRBD1. V trimming: 1 base; J trimming: 5 bases; junction bases outside the gene matches: 9. There are 17 residues in the CDR3. CDR1 is LNHNV and CDR2 is YYDKDF in the germline V gene (reference sequence).

The rearrangement links TRBV7-2 to TRBJ1-5; a possible D gene is TRBD1 (5 bases). CDR3 size: 14 residues. V lost 5 bases and J 6 bases, leaving 14 bases between the germline ends. Germline loops: CDR1 SGHTA, CDR2 FQGNSA. Written as DNA, the CDR3 is TGTGCCAGCAGCCTTTCTAGGGGCGGTCAGCCCCAGCATTTT. Translation gives CASSLSRGGQPQHF.